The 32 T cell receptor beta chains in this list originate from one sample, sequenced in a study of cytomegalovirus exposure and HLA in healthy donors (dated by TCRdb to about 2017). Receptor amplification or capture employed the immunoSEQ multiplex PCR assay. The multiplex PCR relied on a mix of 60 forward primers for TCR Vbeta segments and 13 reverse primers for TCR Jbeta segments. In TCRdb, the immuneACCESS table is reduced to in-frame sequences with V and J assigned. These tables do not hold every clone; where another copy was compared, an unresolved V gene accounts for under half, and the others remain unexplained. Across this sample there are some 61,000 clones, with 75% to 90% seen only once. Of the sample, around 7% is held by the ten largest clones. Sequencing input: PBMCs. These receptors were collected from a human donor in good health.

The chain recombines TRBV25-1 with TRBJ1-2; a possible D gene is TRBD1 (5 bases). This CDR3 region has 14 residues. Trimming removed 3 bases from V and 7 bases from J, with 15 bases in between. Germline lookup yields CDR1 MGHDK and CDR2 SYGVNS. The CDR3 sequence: CASSEPRSQGGYTF. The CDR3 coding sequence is TGTGCCAGCAGTGAGCCTAGGTCCCAGGGTGGCTACACCTTC.

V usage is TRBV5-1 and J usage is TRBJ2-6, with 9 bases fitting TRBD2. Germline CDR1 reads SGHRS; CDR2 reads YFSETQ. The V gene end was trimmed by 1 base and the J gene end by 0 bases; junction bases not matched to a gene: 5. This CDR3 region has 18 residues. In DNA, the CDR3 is TGCGCCAGCAGCTTGTTGAGCGGGGGGACCTCTGGGGCCAACGTCCTGACTTTC. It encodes CASSLLSGGTSGANVLTF.

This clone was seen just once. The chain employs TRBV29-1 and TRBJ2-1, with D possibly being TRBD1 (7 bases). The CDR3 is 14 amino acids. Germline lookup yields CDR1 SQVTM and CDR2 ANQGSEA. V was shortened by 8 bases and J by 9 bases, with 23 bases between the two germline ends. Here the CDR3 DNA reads TGCAGCTCCCCCCTGAGGCAGGGGGGTACTGAGCAGTTCTTC. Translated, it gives CSSPLRQGGTEQFF.

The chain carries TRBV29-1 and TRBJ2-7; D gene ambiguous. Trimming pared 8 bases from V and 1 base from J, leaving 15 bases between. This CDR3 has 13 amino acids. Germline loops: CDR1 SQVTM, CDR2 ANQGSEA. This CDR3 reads CSIKSRNSYEQYF. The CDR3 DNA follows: TGCAGCATTAAATCCAGGAATTCCTACGAGCAGTACTTC.

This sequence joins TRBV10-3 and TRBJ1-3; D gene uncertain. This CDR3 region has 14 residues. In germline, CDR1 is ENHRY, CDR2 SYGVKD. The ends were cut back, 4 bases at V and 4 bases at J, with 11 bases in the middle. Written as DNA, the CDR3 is TGTGCCATCAGTGGGGCCAGTCCAGGAAACACCATATATTTT. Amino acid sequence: CAISGASPGNTIYF.

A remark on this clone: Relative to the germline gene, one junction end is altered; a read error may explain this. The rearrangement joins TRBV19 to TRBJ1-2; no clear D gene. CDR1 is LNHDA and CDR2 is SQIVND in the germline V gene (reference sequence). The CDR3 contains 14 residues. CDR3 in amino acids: CASSIWQGDYGYPF. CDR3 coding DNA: TGTGCCAGTAGTATCTGGCAAGGAGACTATGGCTACCCCTTC.

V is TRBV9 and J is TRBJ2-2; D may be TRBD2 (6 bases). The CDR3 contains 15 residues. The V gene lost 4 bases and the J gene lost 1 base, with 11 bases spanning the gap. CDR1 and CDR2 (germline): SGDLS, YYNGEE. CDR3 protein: CASSLGGMNTGELFF. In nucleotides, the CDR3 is TGTGCCAGCAGCCTCGGGGGTATGAACACCGGGGAGCTGTTTTTT.

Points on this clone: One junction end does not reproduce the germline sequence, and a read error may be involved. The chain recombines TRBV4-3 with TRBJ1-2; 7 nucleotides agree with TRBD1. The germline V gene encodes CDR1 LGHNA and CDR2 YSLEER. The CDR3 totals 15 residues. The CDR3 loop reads CASSQQGDANYGYPF. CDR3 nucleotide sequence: TGCGCCAGCAGCCAACAGGGGGACGCTAACTATGGCTACCCCTTC.

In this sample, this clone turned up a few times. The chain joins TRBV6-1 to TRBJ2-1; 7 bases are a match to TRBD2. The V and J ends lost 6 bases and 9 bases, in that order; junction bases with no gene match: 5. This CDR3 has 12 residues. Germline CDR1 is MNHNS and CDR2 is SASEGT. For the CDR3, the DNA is TGTGCCAGCAGGCTGGGGGGGGGTGAGCAGTTCTTC. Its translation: CASRLGGGEQFF.

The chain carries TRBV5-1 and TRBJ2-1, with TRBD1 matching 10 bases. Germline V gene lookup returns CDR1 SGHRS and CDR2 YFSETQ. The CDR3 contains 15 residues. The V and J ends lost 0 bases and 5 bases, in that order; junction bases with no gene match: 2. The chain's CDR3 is CASSLGQGAHNEQFF. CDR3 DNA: TGCGCCAGCAGCTTGGGACAGGGGGCTCACAATGAGCAGTTCTTC.

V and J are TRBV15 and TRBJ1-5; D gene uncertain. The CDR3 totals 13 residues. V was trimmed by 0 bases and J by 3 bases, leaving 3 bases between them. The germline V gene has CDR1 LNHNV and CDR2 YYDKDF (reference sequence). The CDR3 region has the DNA TGTGCCACCAGCAGAGATTACAATCAGCCCCAGCATTTT. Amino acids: CATSRDYNQPQHF.

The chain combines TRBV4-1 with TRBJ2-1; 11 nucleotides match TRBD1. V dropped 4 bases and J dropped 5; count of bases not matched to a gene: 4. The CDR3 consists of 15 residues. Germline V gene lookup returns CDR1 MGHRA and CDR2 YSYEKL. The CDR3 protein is CASSPDRGPHNEQFF. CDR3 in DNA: TGCGCCAGCAGCCCGGACAGGGGGCCCCACAATGAGCAGTTCTTC.

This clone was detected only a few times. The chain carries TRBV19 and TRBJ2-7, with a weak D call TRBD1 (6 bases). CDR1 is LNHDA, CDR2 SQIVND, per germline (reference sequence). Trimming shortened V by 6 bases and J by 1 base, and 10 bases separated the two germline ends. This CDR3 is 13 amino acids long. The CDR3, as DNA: TGTGCCAGTAGCCACAGGGATTCCTACGAGCAGTACTTC. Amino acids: CASSHRDSYEQYF.

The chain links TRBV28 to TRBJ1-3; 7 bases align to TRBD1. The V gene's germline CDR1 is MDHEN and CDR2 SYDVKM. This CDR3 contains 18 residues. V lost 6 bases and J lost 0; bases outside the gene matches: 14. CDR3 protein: CASSPPARTGRSGNTIYF. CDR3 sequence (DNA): TGTGCCAGCAGCCCCCCTGCTAGGACAGGCCGCTCTGGAAACACCATATATTTT.

The CDR3 nucleotides are TGTGCCAGCAGCTTAGTGGCCGGGACAGGGGTCAACGAGCAGTACTTC. This gives the protein CASSLVAGTGVNEQYF. The V gene is TRBV7-9, the J gene TRBJ2-7, with 10 bases that match TRBD1. V gave up 1 base and J gave up 5 bases; unmatched junction bases: 8. The CDR3 length is 16 residues. Germline V gene data show CDR1 as SEHNR and CDR2 as FQNEAQ (reference sequence). Full variable domain (remainder filled in from reference TRBV7-9 and TRBJ2-7): DTGVSQNPRHKITKRGQNVTFRCDPISEHNRLYWYRQTLGQGPEFLTYFQNEAQLEKSRLLSDRFSAERPKGSFSTLEIQRTEQGDSAMYLCASSLVAGTGVNEQYFGPGTRLTVT.

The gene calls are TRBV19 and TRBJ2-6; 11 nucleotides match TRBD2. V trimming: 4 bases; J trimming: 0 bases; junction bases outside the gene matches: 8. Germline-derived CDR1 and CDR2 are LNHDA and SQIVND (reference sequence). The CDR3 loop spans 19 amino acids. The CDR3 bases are TGTGCCAGTAGTACCCAATTAGCGGGGGGGCTCTCTGGGGCCAACGTCCTGACTTTC. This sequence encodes CASSTQLAGGLSGANVLTF.

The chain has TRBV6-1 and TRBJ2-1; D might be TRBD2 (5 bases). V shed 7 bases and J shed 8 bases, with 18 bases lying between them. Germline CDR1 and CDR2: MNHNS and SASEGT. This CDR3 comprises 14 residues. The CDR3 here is CASIPGLGSYEQFF. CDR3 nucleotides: TGTGCCAGCATCCCGGGCCTGGGGAGCTATGAGCAGTTCTTC.

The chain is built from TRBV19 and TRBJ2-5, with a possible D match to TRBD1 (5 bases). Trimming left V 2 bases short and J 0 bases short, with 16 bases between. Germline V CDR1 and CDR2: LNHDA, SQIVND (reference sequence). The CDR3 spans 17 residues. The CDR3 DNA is TGTGCCAGTAGTATACAACTCACAGGATCGTACCAAGAGACCCAGTACTTC. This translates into CASSIQLTGSYQETQYF.

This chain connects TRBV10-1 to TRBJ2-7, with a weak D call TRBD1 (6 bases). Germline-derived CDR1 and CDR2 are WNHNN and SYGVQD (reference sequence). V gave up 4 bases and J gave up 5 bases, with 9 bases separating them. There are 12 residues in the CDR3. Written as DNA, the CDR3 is TGCGCCAGCAGTGGAGGGGGTGACGAGCAGTACTTC. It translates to CASSGGGDEQYF.

CDR3 sequence: CAISGDRDCGYTF. The CDR3 region has the DNA TGTGCCATCAGTGGGGACAGGGATTGTGGCTACACCTTC. V and J are TRBV10-3 and TRBJ1-2; 9 bases map to TRBD1. The V gene end was trimmed by 4 bases and the J gene end by 7 bases; junction bases not matched to a gene: 4. Per germline, CDR1 ENHRY and CDR2 SYGVKD. The CDR3 is 13 amino acids.

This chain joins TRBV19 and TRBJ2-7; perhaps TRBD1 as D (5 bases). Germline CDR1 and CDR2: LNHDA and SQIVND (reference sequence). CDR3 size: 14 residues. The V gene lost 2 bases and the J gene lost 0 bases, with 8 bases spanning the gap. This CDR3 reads CASSISGPSYEQYF. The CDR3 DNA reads TGTGCCAGTAGTATATCAGGGCCCTCCTACGAGCAGTACTTC.

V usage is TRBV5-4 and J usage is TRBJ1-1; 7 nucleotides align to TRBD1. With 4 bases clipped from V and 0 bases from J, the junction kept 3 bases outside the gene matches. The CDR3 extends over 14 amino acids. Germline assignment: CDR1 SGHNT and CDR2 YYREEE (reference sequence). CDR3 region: CASSRGQLNTEAFF. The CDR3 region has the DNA TGTGCCAGCAGCCGGGGACAGCTGAACACTGAAGCTTTCTTT.

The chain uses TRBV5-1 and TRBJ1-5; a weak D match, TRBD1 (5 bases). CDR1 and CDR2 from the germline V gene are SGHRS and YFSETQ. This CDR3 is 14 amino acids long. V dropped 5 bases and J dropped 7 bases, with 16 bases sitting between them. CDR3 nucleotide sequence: TGCGCCAGCAGACCAACCCCTCAGGGCCAGCCCCAGCATTTT. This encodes CASRPTPQGQPQHF.

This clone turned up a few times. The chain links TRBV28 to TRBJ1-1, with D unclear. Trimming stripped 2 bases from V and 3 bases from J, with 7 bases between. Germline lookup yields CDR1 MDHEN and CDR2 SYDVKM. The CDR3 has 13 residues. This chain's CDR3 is CASSLASYTEAFF. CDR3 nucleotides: TGTGCCAGCAGTTTAGCCAGTTACACTGAAGCTTTCTTT.

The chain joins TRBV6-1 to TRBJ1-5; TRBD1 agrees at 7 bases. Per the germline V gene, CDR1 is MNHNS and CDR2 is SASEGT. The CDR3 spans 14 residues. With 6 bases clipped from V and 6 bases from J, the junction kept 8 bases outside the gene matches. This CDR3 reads CASSTNRGSQPQHF. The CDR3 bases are TGTGCCAGCAGCACAAACAGGGGCAGTCAGCCCCAGCATTTT.

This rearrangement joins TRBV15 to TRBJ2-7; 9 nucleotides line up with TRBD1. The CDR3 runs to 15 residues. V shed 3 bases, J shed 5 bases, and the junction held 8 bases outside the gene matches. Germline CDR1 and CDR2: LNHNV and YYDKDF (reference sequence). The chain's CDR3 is CATSRGGTGSHEQYF. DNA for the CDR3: TGTGCCACCAGCAGGGGAGGGACAGGGAGCCACGAGCAGTACTTC.

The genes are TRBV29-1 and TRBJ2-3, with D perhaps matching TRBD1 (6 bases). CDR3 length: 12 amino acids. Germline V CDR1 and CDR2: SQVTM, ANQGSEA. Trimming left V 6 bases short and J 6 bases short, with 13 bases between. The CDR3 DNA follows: TGCAGCGTGGGTACAGGGCCCGATACGCAGTATTTT. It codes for CSVGTGPDTQYF.

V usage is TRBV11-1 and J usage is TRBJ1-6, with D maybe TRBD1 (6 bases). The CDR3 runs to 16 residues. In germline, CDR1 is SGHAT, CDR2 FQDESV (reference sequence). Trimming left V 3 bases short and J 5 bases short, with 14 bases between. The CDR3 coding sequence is TGTGCCAGCAGCTTCGGGGGGGGCGCGAATAATTCACCCCTCCACTTT. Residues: CASSFGGGANNSPLHF.

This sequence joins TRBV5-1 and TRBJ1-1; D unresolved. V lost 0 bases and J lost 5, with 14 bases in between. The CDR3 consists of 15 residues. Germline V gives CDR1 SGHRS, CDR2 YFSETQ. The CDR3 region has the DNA TGCGCCAGCAGCTTGGCCGGGCCTCCGGGAACTGAAGCTTTCTTT. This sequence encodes CASSLAGPPGTEAFF.

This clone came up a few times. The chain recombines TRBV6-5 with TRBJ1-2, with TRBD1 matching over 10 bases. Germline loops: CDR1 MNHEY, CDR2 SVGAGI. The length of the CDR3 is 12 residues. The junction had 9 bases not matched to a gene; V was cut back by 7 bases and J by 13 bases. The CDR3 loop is CASIAGQGITTF. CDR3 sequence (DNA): TGTGCCAGCATTGCGGGACAGGGGATTACCACCTTC.

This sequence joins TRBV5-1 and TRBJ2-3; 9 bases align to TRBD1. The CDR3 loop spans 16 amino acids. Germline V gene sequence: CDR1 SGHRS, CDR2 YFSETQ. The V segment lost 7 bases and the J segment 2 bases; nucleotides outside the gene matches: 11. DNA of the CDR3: TGCGCCAGCTCCCGAACAGGGGGCAGGGACACAGATACGCAGTATTTT. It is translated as CASSRTGGRDTDTQYF.

The CDR3 region has the DNA TGTGCCAGCAGCTTGGGACGAGGACAGGGGAATGAAAAACTGTTTTTT. Protein product: CASSLGRGQGNEKLFF. The chain employs TRBV5-4 and TRBJ1-4; 9 bases are a match to TRBD1. Germline loops: CDR1 SGHNT, CDR2 YYREEE (reference sequence). The V segment lost 0 bases and the J segment 5 bases; nucleotides outside the gene matches: 5. This CDR3 region has 16 residues.